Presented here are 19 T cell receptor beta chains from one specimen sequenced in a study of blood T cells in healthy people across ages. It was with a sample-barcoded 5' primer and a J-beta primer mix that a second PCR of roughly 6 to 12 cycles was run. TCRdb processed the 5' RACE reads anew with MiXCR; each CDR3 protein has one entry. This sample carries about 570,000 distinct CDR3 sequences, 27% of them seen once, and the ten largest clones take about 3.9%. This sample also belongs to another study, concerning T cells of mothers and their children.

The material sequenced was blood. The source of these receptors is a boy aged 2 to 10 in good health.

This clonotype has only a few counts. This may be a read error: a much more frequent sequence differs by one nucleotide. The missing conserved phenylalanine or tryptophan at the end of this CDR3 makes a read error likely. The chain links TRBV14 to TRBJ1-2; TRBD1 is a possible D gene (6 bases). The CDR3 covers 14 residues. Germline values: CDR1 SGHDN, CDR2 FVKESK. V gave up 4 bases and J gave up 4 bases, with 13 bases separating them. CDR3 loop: CASSPGTGTYGYTI. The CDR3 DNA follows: TGTGCCAGCAGCCCAGGCACAGGGACCTATGGCTACACCATC.

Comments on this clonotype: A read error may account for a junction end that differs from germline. CDR3 sequence (DNA): TGTGCCAGCAGCTTATGGGCCCCCACAGGGACCCGGTACTTC. It is translated as CASSLWAPTGTRYF. The J gene is TRBJ2-1, the V gene TRBV7-8; D possibly corresponds to TRBD1 (6 bases). The CDR3 is 14 amino acids. From germline, CDR1 is SGHVS and CDR2 FQNEAQ.

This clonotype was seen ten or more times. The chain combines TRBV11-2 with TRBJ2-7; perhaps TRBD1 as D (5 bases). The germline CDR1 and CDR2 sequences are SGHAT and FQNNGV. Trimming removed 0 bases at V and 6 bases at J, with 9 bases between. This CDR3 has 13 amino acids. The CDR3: CASSLDLGREQYF. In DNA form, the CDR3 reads TGTGCCAGCAGCTTAGATTTGGGGCGCGAGCAGTACTTC. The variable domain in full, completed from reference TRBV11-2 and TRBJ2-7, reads EAGVAQSPRYKIIEKRQSVAFWCNPISGHATLYWYQQILGQGPKLLIQFQNNGVVDDSQLPKDRFSAERLKGVDSTLKIQPAKLEDSAVYLCASSLDLGREQYFGPGTRLTVT.

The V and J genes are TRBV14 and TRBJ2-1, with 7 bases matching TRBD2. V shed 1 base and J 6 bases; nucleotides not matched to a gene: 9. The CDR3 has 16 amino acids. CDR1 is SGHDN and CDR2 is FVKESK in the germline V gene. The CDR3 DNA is TGTGCCAGCAGCCAAGGAGCGGGACGATTGGGCAATGAGCAGTTCTTC. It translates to CASSQGAGRLGNEQFF.

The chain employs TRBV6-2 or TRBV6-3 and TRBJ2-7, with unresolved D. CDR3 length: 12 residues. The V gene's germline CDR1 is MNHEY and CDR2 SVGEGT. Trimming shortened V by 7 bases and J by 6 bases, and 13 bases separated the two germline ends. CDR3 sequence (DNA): TGTGCCAGCACCAAAGGGTTGTCCGAGCAGTACTTC. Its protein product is CASTKGLSEQYF.

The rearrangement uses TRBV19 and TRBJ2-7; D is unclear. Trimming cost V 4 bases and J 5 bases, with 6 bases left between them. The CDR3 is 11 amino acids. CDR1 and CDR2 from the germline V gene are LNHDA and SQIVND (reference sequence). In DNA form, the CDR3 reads TGTGCCAGTAGTAGTCGTCACGAGCAGTACTTC. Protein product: CASSSRHEQYF.

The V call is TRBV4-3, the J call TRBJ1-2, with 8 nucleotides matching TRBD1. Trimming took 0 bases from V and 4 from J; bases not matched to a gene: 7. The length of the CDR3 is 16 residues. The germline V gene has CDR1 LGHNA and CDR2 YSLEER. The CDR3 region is CASSQDHRGSTYGYTF. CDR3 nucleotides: TGCGCCAGCAGCCAAGATCACAGGGGGTCGACCTATGGCTACACCTTC.

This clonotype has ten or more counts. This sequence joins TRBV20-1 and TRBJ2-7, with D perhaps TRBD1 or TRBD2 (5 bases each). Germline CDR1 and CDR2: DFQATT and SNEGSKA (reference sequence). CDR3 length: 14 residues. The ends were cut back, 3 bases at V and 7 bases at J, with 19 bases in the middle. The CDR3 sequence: CSARGDPALLEQYF. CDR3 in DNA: TGCAGTGCTAGGGGGGACCCCGCCCTATTAGAGCAGTACTTC.

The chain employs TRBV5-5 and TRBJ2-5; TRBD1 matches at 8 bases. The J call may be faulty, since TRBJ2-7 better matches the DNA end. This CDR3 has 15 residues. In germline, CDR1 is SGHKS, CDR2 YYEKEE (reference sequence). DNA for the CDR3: TGTGCCAGCAGCACCCCCGGGACAGGCCCCTACGAGCAGTACTTC. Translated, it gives CASSTPGTGPYEQYF.

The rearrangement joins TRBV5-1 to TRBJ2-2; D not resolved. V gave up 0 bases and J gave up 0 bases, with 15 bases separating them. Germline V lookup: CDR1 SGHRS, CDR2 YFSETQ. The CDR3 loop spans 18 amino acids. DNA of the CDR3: TGCGCCAGCAGCTTGGGAGTATTCGGGTTCGCGAACACCGGGGAGCTGTTTTTT. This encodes CASSLGVFGFANTGELFF.

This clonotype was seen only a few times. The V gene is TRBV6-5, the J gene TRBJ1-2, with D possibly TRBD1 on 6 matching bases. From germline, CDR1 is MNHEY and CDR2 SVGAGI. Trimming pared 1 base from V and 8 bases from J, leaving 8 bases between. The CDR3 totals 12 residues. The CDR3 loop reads CASSYWGAGYTF. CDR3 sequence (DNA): TGTGCCAGCAGTTACTGGGGGGCCGGCTACACCTTC.

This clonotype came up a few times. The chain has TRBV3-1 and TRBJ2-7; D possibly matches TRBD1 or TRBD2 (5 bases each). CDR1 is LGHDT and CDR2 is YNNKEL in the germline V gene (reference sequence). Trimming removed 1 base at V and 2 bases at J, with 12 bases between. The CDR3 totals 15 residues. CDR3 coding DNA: TGTGCCAGCAGCCAAGGGGGGATCATCGCCTACGAGCAGTACTTC. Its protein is CASSQGGIIAYEQYF.

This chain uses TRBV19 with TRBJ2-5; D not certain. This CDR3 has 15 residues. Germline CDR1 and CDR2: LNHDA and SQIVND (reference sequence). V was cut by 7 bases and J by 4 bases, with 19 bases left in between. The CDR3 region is CASTPTAFRGETQYF. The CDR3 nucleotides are TGTGCCAGTACCCCAACCGCCTTCAGAGGAGAGACCCAGTACTTC.

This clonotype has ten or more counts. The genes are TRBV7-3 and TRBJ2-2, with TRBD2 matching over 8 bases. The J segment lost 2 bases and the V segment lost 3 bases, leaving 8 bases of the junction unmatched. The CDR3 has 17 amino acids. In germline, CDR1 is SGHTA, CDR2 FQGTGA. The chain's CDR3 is CASSLGTSGINTGELFF. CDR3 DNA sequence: TGTGCCAGCAGCTTGGGCACTAGCGGTATAAACACCGGGGAGCTGTTTTTT.

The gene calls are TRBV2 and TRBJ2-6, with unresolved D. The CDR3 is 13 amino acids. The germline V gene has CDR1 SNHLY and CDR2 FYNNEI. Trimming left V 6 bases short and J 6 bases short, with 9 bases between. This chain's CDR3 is CASRGIEANVLTF. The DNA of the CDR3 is TGTGCCAGCAGGGGGATCGAGGCCAACGTCCTGACTTTC.

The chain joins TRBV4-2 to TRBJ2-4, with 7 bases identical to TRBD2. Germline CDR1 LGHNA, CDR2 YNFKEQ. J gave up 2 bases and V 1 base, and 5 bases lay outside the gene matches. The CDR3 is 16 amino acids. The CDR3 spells CASSQVGGGSKNIQYF. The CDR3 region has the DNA TGTGCCAGCAGCCAAGTGGGCGGGGGATCCAAAAACATTCAGTACTTC.

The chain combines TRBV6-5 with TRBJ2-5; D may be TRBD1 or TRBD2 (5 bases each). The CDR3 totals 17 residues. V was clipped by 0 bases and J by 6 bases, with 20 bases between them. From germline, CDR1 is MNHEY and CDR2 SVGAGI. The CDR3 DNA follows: TGTGCCAGCAGTTACTCGTTTGGGGCTGGGGAGAGGAAGACCCAGTACTTC. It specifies CASSYSFGAGERKTQYF.

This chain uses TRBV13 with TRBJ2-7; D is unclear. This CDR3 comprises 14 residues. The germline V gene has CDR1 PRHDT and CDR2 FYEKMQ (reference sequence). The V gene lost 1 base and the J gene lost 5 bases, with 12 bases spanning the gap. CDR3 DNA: TGTGCCAGCAGCTTAGAAGGATTCCCCCACGAGCAGTACTTC. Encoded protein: CASSLEGFPHEQYF.

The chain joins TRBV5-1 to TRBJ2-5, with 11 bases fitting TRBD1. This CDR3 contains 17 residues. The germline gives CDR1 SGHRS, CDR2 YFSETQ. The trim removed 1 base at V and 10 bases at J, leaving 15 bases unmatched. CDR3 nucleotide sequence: TGCGCCAGCAGCTTGTCCGGGACAGGGGGAAATTTTTGGGACCAGTACTTC. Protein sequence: CASSLSGTGGNFWDQYF.